Below, 22 T cell receptor beta chains from the same sample are listed, as sequenced in a study of PD-L1 blockade in urothelial cancer (dated by TCRdb to 2016 to 2017). The library was prepared using the immunoSEQ multiplex PCR assay. TCRdb re-hosts the immuneACCESS table, in-frame sequences only. Its copies lack some clones; in the studies checked, an unresolved V gene accounts for under half of them, and the cause for the rest is not known. Across this sample there are some 29,000 clones, with around nine tenths seen only once. Of the sample, around 1.9% is held by the ten largest clones. The sequences come from PBMCs, collected around atezolizumab (anti-PD-L1) treatment. These receptors originate from a man aged 50-60 years with urothelial cancer.

The chain carries TRBV11-3 and TRBJ2-1; D is undetermined. This CDR3 is 13 amino acids long. Per the germline V gene, CDR1 is SGHNT and CDR2 is YENEEA. The ends were cut back, 2 bases at V and 4 bases at J, with 6 bases in the middle. The CDR3 region has the DNA TGTGCCAGCAGCTTATCCCAATACAATGAGCAGTTCTTC. Translation gives CASSLSQYNEQFF.

This sequence joins TRBV5-1 and TRBJ1-2; 10 bases map to TRBD1. The CDR3 length is 15 residues. CDR1 SGHRS and CDR2 YFSETQ come from the germline V gene. The junction had 7 bases not matched to a gene; V was cut back by 4 bases and J by 4 bases. CDR3 sequence (DNA): TGCGCCAGCAGCACGACAGGGGGCGACGTCTATGGCTACACCTTC. This codes for CASSTTGGDVYGYTF. The full variable domain, rest sourced from reference TRBV5-1 and TRBJ1-2, is KAGVTQTPRYLIKTRGQQVTLSCSPISGHRSVSWYQQTPGQGLQFLFEYFSETQRNKGNFPGRFSGRQFSNSRSEMNVSTLELGDSALYLCASSTTGGDVYGYTFGSGTRLTVV.

In DNA, the CDR3 is TGCGCCAGCAGTGAGGACAGGGGGTCCTACGAGCAGTACTTC. This gives the protein CASSEDRGSYEQYF. This chain links TRBV10-2 with TRBJ2-7; 9 bases are a match to TRBD1. Per the germline V gene, CDR1 is WSHSY and CDR2 is SAAADI. J lost 1 base, V lost 2 bases, and 0 bases had no gene match. CDR3 length equals 14 residues.

The genes are TRBV7-3 and TRBJ2-1; 11 bases line up with TRBD2. V shed 2 bases and J 9 bases; nucleotides not matched to a gene: 3. The germline V gene has CDR1 SGHTA and CDR2 FQGTGA. The CDR3 loop spans 14 amino acids. CDR3 nucleotide sequence: TGTGCCAGCAGCTTATACCTAGCGGGGGGTGAGCAGTTCTTC. This encodes CASSLYLAGGEQFF.

The count of this clone is one. V is TRBV7-9 and J is TRBJ2-7, with 12 positions matching TRBD2. Germline V gives CDR1 SEHNR, CDR2 FQNEAQ (reference sequence). The CDR3 is 15 residues long. The V and J ends lost 6 bases and 5 bases, in that order; junction bases with no gene match: 8. The DNA for the CDR3 is TGTGCCAGCAGTCCTTTGACTAGCGGGAGTGACGAGCAGTACTTC. Translating gives CASSPLTSGSDEQYF.

The J gene is TRBJ2-3, the V gene TRBV11-3; TRBD1 matches 7 bases. This CDR3 contains 14 residues. Per germline, CDR1 SGHNT and CDR2 YENEEA. V lost 5 bases, J lost 5 bases, and 7 bases stayed unmatched. The CDR3: CASSLGTDGDTQYF. CDR3 bases: TGTGCCAGCAGCCTCGGGACAGATGGAGATACGCAGTATTTT.

This clone was picked up one time. This sequence joins TRBV23-1 and TRBJ2-3, with TRBD2 matching 10 bases. TRBV23-1 belongs to the ORF category, with a function that is uncertain. The CDR3 has 23 residues. Germline trimming cut 3 bases from V and 0 bases from J; bases unmatched to any gene: 24. The CDR3 loop reads CASSQISGGSVTSGASSTDTQYF. The CDR3 DNA is TGCGCCAGCAGTCAGATCTCAGGGGGCTCTGTCACTAGCGGGGCCTCTAGCACAGATACGCAGTATTTT.

The chain joins TRBV11-2 to TRBJ2-6; D might be TRBD1 (6 bases). The CDR3 is 16 residues long. Trimming took off 1 base at V and 2 bases at J, with 9 bases between the two ends. Germline lookup yields CDR1 SGHAT and CDR2 FQNNGV. CDR3 coding DNA: TGTGCCAGCAGCTTAGTGGGGGCGCCTGGGGCCAACGTCCTGACTTTC. This codes for CASSLVGAPGANVLTF.

This rearrangement joins TRBV12-1 to TRBJ2-5; the D call TRBD1 from the table was never checked on the DNA. TRBV12-1 is a listed pseudogene. The CDR3 totals 19 residues. CDR3 sequence: CASSFIPSGSPTGGETQYF. The CDR3 region has the DNA TGTGCCAGCAGCTTTATTCCCTCCGGTTCCCCGACAGGGGGAGAGACCCAGTACTTC.

The chain employs TRBV27 and TRBJ2-7, with 11 bases that match TRBD2. The V gene's germline CDR1 is MNHEY and CDR2 SMNVEV (reference sequence). The CDR3 contains 16 residues. V was clipped by 3 bases and J by 0 bases; unmatched bases: 4. The CDR3 DNA is TGTGCCAGCAGTTTGGGACTAGCGGAGCTCTCCTACGAGCAGTACTTC. This translates into CASSLGLAELSYEQYF.

The genes are TRBV27 and TRBJ1-2, with D hard to call. Germline values: CDR1 MNHEY, CDR2 SMNVEV (reference sequence). The V gene lost 4 bases and the J gene lost 5 bases, with 17 bases spanning the gap. There are 15 residues in the CDR3. This CDR3 reads CASSSSDGGPYGYTF. In DNA form, the CDR3 reads TGTGCCAGCAGTTCGTCCGACGGAGGCCCTTATGGCTACACCTTC.

This chain joins TRBV7-8 and TRBJ2-1, with 11 bases lining up with TRBD2. Germline lookup yields CDR1 SGHVS and CDR2 FQNEAQ. The J segment lost 1 base and the V segment lost 1 base, leaving 3 bases of the junction unmatched. CDR3 length equals 17 residues. The chain's CDR3 is CASSLGSGRESYNEQFF. CDR3 nucleotides: TGTGCCAGCAGCTTAGGTAGCGGGAGGGAATCCTACAATGAGCAGTTCTTC. Full variable domain (missing parts from reference TRBV7-8 and TRBJ2-1): GAGVSQSPRYKVAKRGQDVALRCDPISGHVSLFWYQQALGQGPEFLTYFQNEAQLDKSGLPSDRFFAERPEGSVSTLKIQRTQQEDSAVYLCASSLGSGRESYNEQFFGPGTRLTVL.

V usage is TRBV7-9 and J usage is TRBJ1-2; D call uncertain. The CDR3 contains 14 residues. Germline V gene lookup returns CDR1 SEHNR and CDR2 FQNEAQ (reference sequence). Trimming removed 1 base from V and 0 bases from J, with 6 bases in between. CDR3 sequence: CASSLGAANYGYTF. CDR3 nucleotide sequence: TGTGCCAGCAGCTTAGGGGCCGCTAACTATGGCTACACCTTC.

This clone appeared a few times. The chain combines TRBV20-1 with TRBJ2-5; tentative D call: TRBD1 (5 bases). CDR1 and CDR2 from the germline V gene are DFQATT and SNEGSKA (reference sequence). The CDR3 runs to 11 residues. V was pared by 3 bases and J by 5 bases, with 7 bases between. Here the CDR3 reads CSARKGETQYF. In DNA form, the CDR3 reads TGCAGTGCTAGGAAGGGGGAGACCCAGTACTTC.

This sequence joins TRBV5-6 and TRBJ2-7, with 9 nucleotides matching TRBD1. The CDR3 sequence is 14 residues long. Looked up from germline, CDR1 is SGHDT and CDR2 is YYEEEE. J gave up 2 bases and V 5 bases, and 5 bases lay outside the gene matches. DNA for the CDR3: TGTGCCAGCAGTTCCGGGACAGGGCCCTACGAGCAGTACTTC. This translates into CASSSGTGPYEQYF.

The V call is TRBV10-3, the J call TRBJ2-7, with D maybe TRBD2 (6 bases). Germline assignment: CDR1 ENHRY and CDR2 SYGVKD. Trimming removed 6 bases from V and 2 bases from J, with 8 bases in between. This CDR3 region has 12 residues. In nucleotides, the CDR3 is TGTGCCATCAGGACGGGGGCCTACGAGCAGTACTTC. Protein sequence: CAIRTGAYEQYF.

This rearrangement joins TRBV29-1 to TRBJ2-3, with D possibly being TRBD1 (8 bases). Germline CDR1 and CDR2: SQVTM and ANQGSEA. CDR3 length equals 15 residues. The germline V and J ends were trimmed by 7 bases and 2 bases, with 19 bases remaining between them. Here the CDR3 DNA reads TGCAGCGCACGACAGGGGAGGGAGAACACAGATACGCAGTATTTT. This translates into CSARQGRENTDTQYF.

The CDR3 DNA reads TGTGCCAGCAGTTCCACGAAAGTCTACTCCTACGAGCAGTACTTC. This translates into CASSSTKVYSYEQYF. J is TRBJ2-7 and V is TRBV27; D unclear. The length of the CDR3 is 15 residues. V lost 4 bases to trimming and J lost 0 bases, with 13 bases between them. The germline V gene encodes CDR1 MNHEY and CDR2 SMNVEV (reference sequence).

This chain joins TRBV28 and TRBJ2-7; TRBD1 agrees at 10 bases. V trimming: 1 base; J trimming: 5 bases; junction bases outside the gene matches: 5. Germline lookup yields CDR1 MDHEN and CDR2 SYDVKM. The CDR3 is 15 residues long. The CDR3 region has the DNA TGTGCCAGCAGTTTATCCGACAGGGGGCGGAACGAGCAGTACTTC. Amino acids: CASSLSDRGRNEQYF.

The chain links TRBV6-6 to TRBJ1-4; 8 bases line up with TRBD1. Unmatched junction bases numbered 3, after V lost 6 bases and J lost 0 bases. The CDR3 has 15 residues. Looked up from germline, CDR1 is MNHNY and CDR2 is SVGAGI (reference sequence). The CDR3 DNA follows: TGTGCCAGCAGCCCGGACAGGGCAACTAATGAAAAACTGTTTTTT. Translated, it gives CASSPDRATNEKLFF.

This clone was recorded once. The rearrangement joins TRBV15 to TRBJ2-5, with 8 bases that match TRBD1. V was pared by 1 base and J by 1 base, with 2 bases of the junction left unmatched. The CDR3 spans 15 residues. CDR1 and CDR2 (germline): LNHNV, YYDKDF (reference sequence). In DNA, the CDR3 is TGTGCCACCAGCAGAGCAGGACAGGGCCAAGAGACCCAGTACTTC. It yields the protein CATSRAGQGQETQYF.

The chain recombines TRBV19 with TRBJ2-7, with no clear D. Germline assignment: CDR1 LNHDA and CDR2 SQIVND (reference sequence). The CDR3 is made up of 14 amino acids. Trimming pared 4 bases from V and 5 bases from J, leaving 15 bases between. As DNA, the CDR3 is TGTGCCAGTAGTACCCCCCCAGTATACCACGAGCAGTACTTC. Its protein product is CASSTPPVYHEQYF.